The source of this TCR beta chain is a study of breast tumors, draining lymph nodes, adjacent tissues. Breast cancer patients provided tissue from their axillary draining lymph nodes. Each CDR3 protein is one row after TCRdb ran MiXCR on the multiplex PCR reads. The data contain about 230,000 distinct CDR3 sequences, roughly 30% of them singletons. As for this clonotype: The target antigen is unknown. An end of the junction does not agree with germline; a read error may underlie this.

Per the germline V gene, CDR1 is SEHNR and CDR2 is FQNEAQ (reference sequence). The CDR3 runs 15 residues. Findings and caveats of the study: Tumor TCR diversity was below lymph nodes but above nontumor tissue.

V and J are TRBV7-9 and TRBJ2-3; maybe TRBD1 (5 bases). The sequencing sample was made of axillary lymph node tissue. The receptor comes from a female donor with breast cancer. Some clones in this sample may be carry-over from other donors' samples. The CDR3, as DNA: TGTGCCAGCAGCTTAGCAGGAAGAAGCACAGGTACGCAGTATTTT. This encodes CASSLAGRSTGTQYF.